Following are 29 T cell receptor beta chains from one sample sequenced in a study of a mutant IDH1 vaccine in newly diagnosed glioma. Time point: week 11, during vaccination. A single vaccine dose contained 300 ug of mutant IDH1 20-mer peptide, and topical imiquimod was used with it. TCRdb keeps only in-frame clones here, not all; method: immunoSEQ multiplex PCR. The sample includes 20,000 to 25,000 clones, around 70% of them seen just once. Their specific antigens are unknown. The sequenced sample was peripheral blood mononuclear cells (PBMCs), obtained from a glioma patient whose treatment included an IDH1 peptide vaccine. The source of these receptors is a man aged 18 to 35 with glioma. Some clones in this sample may be carry-over from other donors' samples.

The chain employs TRBV4-3 and TRBJ1-2, with a tentative D call TRBD1 (6 bases). The CDR3 extends over 15 amino acids. Looked up from germline, CDR1 is LGHNA and CDR2 is YSLEER. Between the trimmed V and J ends, which lost 0 bases and 4 bases, there was a span of 12 bases. The CDR3 bases are TGCGCCAGCAGCCAAGATGACCTAGGGGGCTATGGCTACACCTTC. It encodes CASSQDDLGGYGYTF.

The CDR3 coding sequence is TGCGCCAGCAGCTGGAACATTGGCGGGGGGTCCAATGAAGCTTTCTTT. The encoded protein is CASSWNIGGGSNEAFF. V and J are TRBV5-1 and TRBJ1-1; tentative D call: TRBD1 (5 bases). Between the trimmed V and J ends, which lost 3 bases and 7 bases, there was a span of 22 bases. This CDR3 comprises 16 residues. Germline V gives CDR1 SGHRS, CDR2 YFSETQ.

CDR3 protein: CARLFRGGAGFDTEAFF. The CDR3 nucleotides read TGTGCCAGACTCTTCCGGGGGGGCGCCGGTTTCGACACTGAAGCTTTCTTT. This rearrangement joins TRBV19 to TRBJ1-1; the D gene is possibly TRBD1 (6 bases). CDR3 size: 17 residues. The germline V and J ends were trimmed by 9 bases and 3 bases, with 26 bases remaining between them. The germline CDR1 and CDR2 sequences are LNHDA and SQIVND (reference sequence).

The genes are TRBV6-1 and TRBJ2-1, with TRBD2 matching over 8 bases. Trimming took 5 bases from V and 8 from J; bases not matched to a gene: 11. CDR3 length equals 15 residues. The germline V gene has CDR1 MNHNS and CDR2 SASEGT. CDR3 protein: CASSLRGRPVDEQFF. The DNA of the CDR3 is TGTGCCAGCAGTTTACGCGGGAGGCCTGTCGATGAGCAGTTCTTC.

The rearrangement uses TRBV7-2 and TRBJ1-5, with D tentatively TRBD1 (6 bases). Trimming took 5 bases from V and 1 from J, leaving 9 bases between them. The CDR3 sequence is 14 residues long. Germline-derived CDR1 and CDR2 are SGHTA and FQGNSA. As DNA, the CDR3 is TGTGCCAGCAGCCCACAGGGAAGCAATCAGCCCCAGCATTTT. Encoded protein: CASSPQGSNQPQHF.

The chain combines TRBV11-2 with TRBJ1-6, with unresolved D. The germline V gene has CDR1 SGHAT and CDR2 FQNNGV. V lost 3 bases and J 2 bases, leaving 11 bases between the germline ends. The CDR3 length is 16 residues. CDR3 protein: CASSFHPGTYNSPLHF. CDR3 in DNA: TGTGCCAGCAGCTTTCATCCCGGGACCTATAATTCACCCCTCCACTTT.

The chain links TRBV7-2 to TRBJ1-1; D remains ambiguous. The V end was cut by 4 bases, the J end by 4 bases, with 13 bases between. Germline-derived CDR1 and CDR2 are SGHTA and FQGNSA. This CDR3 spans 14 amino acids. CDR3 in amino acids: CASSSYGGGTEAFF. In DNA, the CDR3 is TGTGCCAGCAGCTCTTACGGCGGAGGCACTGAAGCTTTCTTT.

This clone occurred once. The chain has TRBV19 and TRBJ1-5; D is unresolved. CDR3 length: 15 amino acids. V lost 5 bases to trimming and J lost 7 bases, with 18 bases between them. Looked up from germline, CDR1 is LNHDA and CDR2 is SQIVND (reference sequence). The CDR3 coding sequence is TGTGCCAGTAGTGAGCGGGTGTATGTGGGACAGCCCCAGCATTTT. It yields the protein CASSERVYVGQPQHF.

V usage is TRBV29-1 and J usage is TRBJ1-2, with TRBD1 as a possible D gene (5 bases). CDR1 is SQVTM, CDR2 ANQGSEA, per germline. The CDR3 is 14 residues long. Trimming shortened V by 6 bases and J by 4 bases, and 18 bases separated the two germline ends. The CDR3 loop is CSVGTVTGAYGYTF. CDR3 in DNA: TGCAGCGTCGGCACCGTAACCGGGGCCTATGGCTACACCTTC.

The J gene is TRBJ1-6, the V gene TRBV5-5, with D hard to call. V was trimmed by 0 bases and J by 0 bases, leaving 7 bases between them. The CDR3 covers 16 residues. The germline V gene has CDR1 SGHKS and CDR2 YYEKEE (reference sequence). CDR3 protein: CASSLDSSSYNSPLHF. CDR3 in DNA: TGTGCCAGCAGCTTGGACAGTAGCTCCTATAATTCACCCCTCCACTTT.

The chain recombines TRBV10-3 with TRBJ1-1; a weak D match, TRBD1 (6 bases). V dropped 7 bases and J dropped 4 bases, with 16 bases sitting between them. CDR1 ENHRY and CDR2 SYGVKD come from the germline V gene. The CDR3 runs to 14 residues. The CDR3 DNA follows: TGTGCCATCACTTTGGGGGGCGCCGGCACTGAAGCTTTCTTT. Protein sequence: CAITLGGAGTEAFF.

This chain links TRBV9 with TRBJ1-4; the D is unclear. This CDR3 is built from 14 residues. Germline V gives CDR1 SGDLS, CDR2 YYNGEE. The V and J ends lost 4 bases and 7 bases respectively, with 14 bases between them. The CDR3 bases are TGTGCCAGCAGCTTCCGGGCCGGGAGTGAAAAACTGTTTTTT. Its translation: CASSFRAGSEKLFF.

The chain has TRBV12-5 and TRBJ1-2; 7 nucleotides match TRBD1. This CDR3 region has 13 residues. Germline V lookup: CDR1 LGHNT, CDR2 FRNRAP. With 2 bases clipped from V and 8 bases from J, the junction kept 5 bases outside the gene matches. This CDR3 is CASGLPTGDGYTF. The DNA of the CDR3 is TGTGCTAGTGGTTTGCCTACAGGGGACGGCTACACCTTC.

This clone was seen a few times. The gene calls are TRBV27 and TRBJ1-5; D may be TRBD1 (6 bases). V lost 6 bases and J 10 bases, leaving 19 bases between the germline ends. The CDR3 totals 14 residues. Per the germline V gene, CDR1 is MNHEY and CDR2 is SMNVEV (reference sequence). The CDR3 coding sequence is TGTGCCAGCAGACCCCAAACAGGGAGAGGACCCCAGCATTTT. Protein: CASRPQTGRGPQHF.

The chain recombines TRBV19 with TRBJ1-4; D ambiguous. V lost 5 bases and J 7 bases, leaving 17 bases between the germline ends. The CDR3 length is 15 residues. Looked up from germline, CDR1 is LNHDA and CDR2 is SQIVND (reference sequence). CDR3 region: CASSPSGGLREKLFF. The CDR3 DNA sequence: TGTGCCAGTAGTCCTTCGGGAGGGCTGCGTGAAAAACTGTTTTTT.

In this sample, this clone turned up a few times. The CDR3 bases are TGTGCCAGCGCGAGGGATGTTGGCAATCAGCCCCAGCATTTT. Its translation is CASARDVGNQPQHF. The chain has TRBV2 and TRBJ1-5, with unresolved D. CDR1 and CDR2 from the germline V gene are SNHLY and FYNNEI. V was trimmed by 8 bases and J by 2 bases, leaving 13 bases between them. The CDR3 sequence is 14 residues long.

The V gene is TRBV19, the J gene TRBJ1-2; D is possibly TRBD1 (6 bases). Trimming stripped 5 bases from V and 6 bases from J, with 10 bases between. CDR1 and CDR2 (germline): LNHDA, SQIVND (reference sequence). The CDR3 has 12 amino acids. CDR3 sequence reads: CASSFSGDGYTF. CDR3 nucleotides: TGTGCCAGTAGTTTTTCAGGGGATGGCTACACCTTC.

The chain joins TRBV27 to TRBJ2-7, with 8 nucleotides matching TRBD1. Germline V CDR1 and CDR2: MNHEY, SMNVEV (reference sequence). The CDR3 has 14 residues. Trimming removed 7 bases from V and 3 bases from J; junction bases left unmatched: 8. The DNA of the CDR3 is TGTGCCAGCATGAGGACAGGGACGTTCTACGAGCAGTACTTC. Translated: CASMRTGTFYEQYF.

The chain combines TRBV2 with TRBJ1-5; weak D call: TRBD1 (5 bases). Germline loops: CDR1 SNHLY, CDR2 FYNNEI. With 2 bases removed from V and 0 bases from J, the gap between germline ends came to 8 bases. The CDR3 is made up of 15 amino acids. In DNA form, the CDR3 reads TGTGCCAGCAGTGAATGGGGCCCTAGCAATCAGCCCCAGCATTTT. It specifies CASSEWGPSNQPQHF.

V gene TRBV7-8 combines with J gene TRBJ1-1; 8 bases agree with TRBD1. This CDR3 contains 15 residues. Germline values: CDR1 SGHVS, CDR2 FQNEAQ. Trimming cost V 1 base and J 4 bases; bases outside gene matches: 5. The CDR3 nucleotides are TGTGCCAGCAGCTTAGGCCAGGGGGCAAGCACTGAAGCTTTCTTT. Its protein product is CASSLGQGASTEAFF.

V usage is TRBV6-5 and J usage is TRBJ2-5, with 7 positions matching TRBD2. J was trimmed by 2 bases and V by 0 bases; bases with no gene match: 0. Germline lookup yields CDR1 MNHEY and CDR2 SVGAGI. The CDR3 covers 14 residues. CDR3 in amino acids: CASSYSGGQETQYF. The CDR3 DNA reads TGTGCCAGCAGTTACTCGGGGGGGCAAGAGACCCAGTACTTC.

The chain uses TRBV30 and TRBJ2-3; D is unresolved. This CDR3 contains 14 residues. Germline V gives CDR1 GTSNPN, CDR2 SVGIG (reference sequence). With 4 bases removed from V and 0 bases from J, the gap between germline ends came to 11 bases. The CDR3 nucleotides are TGTGCCTGGATAGGCGGTCCTAGCACAGATACGCAGTATTTT. Translated, it gives CAWIGGPSTDTQYF. Full variable domain (remainder filled in from reference TRBV30 and TRBJ2-3): SQTIHQWPATLVQPVGSPLSLECTVEGTSNPNLYWYRQAAGRGLQLLFYSVGIGQISSEVPQNLSASRPQDRQFILSSKKLLLSDSGFYLCAWIGGPSTDTQYFGPGTRLTVL.

The chain combines TRBV28 with TRBJ2-7; 8 bases align to TRBD2. From germline, CDR1 is MDHEN and CDR2 SYDVKM. Unmatched junction bases numbered 11, after V lost 4 bases and J lost 6 bases. CDR3 length equals 15 residues. The CDR3 bases are TGTGCCAGCAGTTGGGGGTCGAGCGGGACTAGCGAGCAGTACTTC. As protein: CASSWGSSGTSEQYF. Variable domain in full (rest from reference TRBV28 and TRBJ2-7): DVKVTQSSRYLVKRTGEKVFLECVQDMDHENMFWYRQDPGLGLRLIYFSYDVKMKEKGDIPEGYSVSREKKERFSLILESASTNQTSMYLCASSWGSSGTSEQYFGPGTRLTVT.

V gene TRBV6-5 combines with J gene TRBJ2-7; no reliable D call. Germline V gene sequence: CDR1 MNHEY, CDR2 SVGAGI. Trimming shortened V by 6 bases and J by 2 bases, and 11 bases separated the two germline ends. The CDR3 loop spans 13 amino acids. The CDR3 sequence is CASSSPPTYEQYF. The CDR3 region has the DNA TGTGCCAGCAGCTCCCCCCCTACCTACGAGCAGTACTTC.

The chain employs TRBV5-1 and TRBJ1-1; D gene unclear. The V end lost 1 base, the J end lost 3 bases, and 10 bases lay between the germline ends. Germline CDR1 is SGHRS and CDR2 is YFSETQ. CDR3 size: 14 residues. DNA for the CDR3: TGCGCCAGCAGCTTGCTGCTCCCGGACACTGAAGCTTTCTTT. It codes for CASSLLLPDTEAFF.

V and J are TRBV6-5 and TRBJ1-3; D is possibly TRBD1 (5 bases). The CDR3 consists of 15 residues. CDR1 is MNHEY and CDR2 is SVGAGI in the germline V gene. The V end lost 2 bases, the J end lost 5 bases, and 13 bases lay between the germline ends. In nucleotides, the CDR3 is TGTGCCAGCAGTTACGGGGGACTTCTACGAAACACCATATATTTT. Amino acids: CASSYGGLLRNTIYF.

V and J are TRBV5-1 and TRBJ1-4; TRBD1 agrees at 7 bases. V lost 5 bases to trimming and J lost 2 bases; unmatched junction nucleotides: 12. CDR1 and CDR2 from the germline V gene are SGHRS and YFSETQ. The CDR3 totals 17 residues. Written as DNA, the CDR3 is TGCGCCAGCAGTCCGAACAGGGGAGAGGCGACTAATGAAAAACTGTTTTTT. It codes for CASSPNRGEATNEKLFF.

The chain has TRBV6-1 and TRBJ1-4, with D hard to call. This CDR3 is built from 18 residues. Trimming removed 3 bases at V and 3 bases at J, with 20 bases between. Germline V gene data show CDR1 as MNHNS and CDR2 as SASEGT. DNA for the CDR3: TGTGCCAGCAGTGACGGTGATGACATCCCCTCGTCTAATGAAAAACTGTTTTTT. This translates into CASSDGDDIPSSNEKLFF.

This clone has just a few counts. The chain employs TRBV7-9 and TRBJ1-2, with D uncertain. V was clipped by 2 bases and J by 4 bases, with 11 bases between them. The V gene's germline CDR1 is SEHNR and CDR2 FQNEAQ (reference sequence). The CDR3 extends over 14 amino acids. The CDR3 here is CASSLNPGIYGYTF. The DNA for the CDR3 is TGTGCCAGCAGCTTAAATCCGGGAATCTATGGCTACACCTTC.